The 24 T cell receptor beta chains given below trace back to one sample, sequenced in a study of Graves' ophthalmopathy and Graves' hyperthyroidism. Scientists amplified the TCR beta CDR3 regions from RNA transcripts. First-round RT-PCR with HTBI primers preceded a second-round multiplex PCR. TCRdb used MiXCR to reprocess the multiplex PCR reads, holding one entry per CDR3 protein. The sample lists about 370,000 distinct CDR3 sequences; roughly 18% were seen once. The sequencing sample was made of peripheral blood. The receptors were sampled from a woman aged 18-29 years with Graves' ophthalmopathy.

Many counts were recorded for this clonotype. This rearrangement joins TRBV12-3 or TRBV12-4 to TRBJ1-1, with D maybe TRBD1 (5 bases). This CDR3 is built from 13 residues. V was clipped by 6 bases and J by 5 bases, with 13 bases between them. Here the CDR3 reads CASRGPGTTEAFF. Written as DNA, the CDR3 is TGTGCCAGCAGGGGCCCAGGGACGACTGAAGCTTTCTTT.

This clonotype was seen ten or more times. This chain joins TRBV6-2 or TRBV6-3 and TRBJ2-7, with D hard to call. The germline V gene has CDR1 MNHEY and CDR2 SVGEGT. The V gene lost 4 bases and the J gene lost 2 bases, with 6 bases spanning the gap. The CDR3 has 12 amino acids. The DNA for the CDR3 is TGTGCCAGCAGTTGGGTCACCTACGAGCAGTACTTC. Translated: CASSWVTYEQYF.

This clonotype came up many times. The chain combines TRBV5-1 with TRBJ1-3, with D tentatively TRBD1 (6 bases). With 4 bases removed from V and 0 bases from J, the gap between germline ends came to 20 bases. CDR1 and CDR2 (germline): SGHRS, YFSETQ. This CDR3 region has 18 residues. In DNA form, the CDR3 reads TGCGCCAGCAGCCTCAAGACAGGCGGGCTTCGCTCTGGAAACACCATATATTTT. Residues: CASSLKTGGLRSGNTIYF.

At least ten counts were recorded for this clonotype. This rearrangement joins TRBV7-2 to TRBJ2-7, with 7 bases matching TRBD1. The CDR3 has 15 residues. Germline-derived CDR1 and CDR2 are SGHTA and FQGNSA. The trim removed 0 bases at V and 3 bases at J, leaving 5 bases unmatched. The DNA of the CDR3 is TGTGCCAGCAGCTTAGCCCCCGGGACAGTCTACGAGCAGTACTTC. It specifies CASSLAPGTVYEQYF.

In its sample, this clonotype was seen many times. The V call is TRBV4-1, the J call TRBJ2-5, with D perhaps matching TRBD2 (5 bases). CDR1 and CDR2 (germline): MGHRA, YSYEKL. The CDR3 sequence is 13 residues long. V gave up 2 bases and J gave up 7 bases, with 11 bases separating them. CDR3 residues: CASSQQDWGTQYF. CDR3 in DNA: TGCGCCAGCAGCCAACAGGACTGGGGGACCCAGTACTTC.

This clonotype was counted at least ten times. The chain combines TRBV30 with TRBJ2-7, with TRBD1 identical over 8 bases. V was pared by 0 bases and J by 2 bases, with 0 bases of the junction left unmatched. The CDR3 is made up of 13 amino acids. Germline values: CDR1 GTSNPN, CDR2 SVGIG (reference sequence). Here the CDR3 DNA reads TGTGCCTGGAGTGTGGACAGGGCCTACGAGCAGTACTTC. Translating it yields CAWSVDRAYEQYF.

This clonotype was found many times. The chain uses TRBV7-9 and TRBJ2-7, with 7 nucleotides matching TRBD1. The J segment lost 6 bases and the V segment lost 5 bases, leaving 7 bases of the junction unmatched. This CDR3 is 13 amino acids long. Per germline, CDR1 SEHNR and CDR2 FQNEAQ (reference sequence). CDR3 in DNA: TGTGCCAGCAGCCGTGGACAGGTCGGCGAGCAGTACTTC. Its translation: CASSRGQVGEQYF.

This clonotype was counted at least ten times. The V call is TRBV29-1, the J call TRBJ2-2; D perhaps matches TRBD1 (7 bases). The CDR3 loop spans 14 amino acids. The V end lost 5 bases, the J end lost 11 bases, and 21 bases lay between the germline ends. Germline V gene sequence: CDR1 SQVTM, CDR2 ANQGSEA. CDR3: CSVMGGPPGGELFF. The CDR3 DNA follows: TGCAGCGTTATGGGGGGCCCTCCAGGGGGTGAGCTGTTTTTT.

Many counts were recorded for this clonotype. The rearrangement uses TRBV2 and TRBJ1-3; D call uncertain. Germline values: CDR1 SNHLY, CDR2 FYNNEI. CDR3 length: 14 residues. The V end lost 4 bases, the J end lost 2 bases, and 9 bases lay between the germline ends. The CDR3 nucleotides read TGTGCCAGCAGTGGGACTTCCACTGGAAACACCATATATTTT. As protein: CASSGTSTGNTIYF.

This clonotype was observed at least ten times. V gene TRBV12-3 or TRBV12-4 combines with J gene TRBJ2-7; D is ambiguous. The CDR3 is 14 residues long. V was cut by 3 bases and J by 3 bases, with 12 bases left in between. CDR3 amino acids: CASSFQQTNYEQYF. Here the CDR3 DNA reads TGTGCCAGCAGTTTTCAACAGACGAACTACGAGCAGTACTTC.

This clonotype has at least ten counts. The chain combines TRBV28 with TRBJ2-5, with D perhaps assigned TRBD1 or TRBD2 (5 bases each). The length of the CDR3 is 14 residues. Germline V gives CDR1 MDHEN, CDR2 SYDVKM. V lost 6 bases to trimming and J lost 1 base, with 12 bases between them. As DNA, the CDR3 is TGTGCCAGCAGAGACCGGGACGGCCAAGAGACCCAGTACTTC. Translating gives CASRDRDGQETQYF.

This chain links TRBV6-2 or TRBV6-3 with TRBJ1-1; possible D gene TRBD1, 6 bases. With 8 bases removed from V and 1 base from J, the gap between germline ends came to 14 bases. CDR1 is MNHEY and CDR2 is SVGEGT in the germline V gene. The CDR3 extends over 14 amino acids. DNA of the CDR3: TGTGCCAGCGGTACCGGGACAACGAACACTGAAGCTTTCTTT. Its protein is CASGTGTTNTEAFF.

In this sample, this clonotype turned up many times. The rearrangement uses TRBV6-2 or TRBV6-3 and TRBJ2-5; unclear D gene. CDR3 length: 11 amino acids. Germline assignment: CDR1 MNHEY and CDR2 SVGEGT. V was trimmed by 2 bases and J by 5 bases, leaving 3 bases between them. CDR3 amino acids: CASSYPETQYF. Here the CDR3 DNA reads TGTGCCAGCAGTTACCCGGAGACCCAGTACTTC.

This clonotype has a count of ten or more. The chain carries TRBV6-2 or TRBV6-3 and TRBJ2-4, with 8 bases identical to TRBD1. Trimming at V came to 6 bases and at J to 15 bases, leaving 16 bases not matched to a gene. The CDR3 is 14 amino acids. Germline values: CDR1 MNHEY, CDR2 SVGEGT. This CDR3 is CASSNTLKTGVWYF. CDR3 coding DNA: TGTGCCAGCAGCAATACCCTAAAGACAGGGGTATGGTACTTC.

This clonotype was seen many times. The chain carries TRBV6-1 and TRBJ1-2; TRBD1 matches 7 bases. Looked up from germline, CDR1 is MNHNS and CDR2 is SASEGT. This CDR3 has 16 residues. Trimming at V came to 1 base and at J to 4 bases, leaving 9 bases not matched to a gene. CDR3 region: CASSEEEGAVGYGYTF. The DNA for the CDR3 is TGTGCCAGCAGTGAAGAAGAGGGGGCGGTTGGCTATGGCTACACCTTC.

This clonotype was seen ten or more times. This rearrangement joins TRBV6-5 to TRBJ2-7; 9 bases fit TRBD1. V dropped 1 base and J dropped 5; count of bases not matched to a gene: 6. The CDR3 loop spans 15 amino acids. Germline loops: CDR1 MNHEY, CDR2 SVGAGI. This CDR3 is CASSYLDRGVNEQYF. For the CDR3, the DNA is TGTGCCAGCAGTTACTTGGACAGGGGTGTGAACGAGCAGTACTTC.

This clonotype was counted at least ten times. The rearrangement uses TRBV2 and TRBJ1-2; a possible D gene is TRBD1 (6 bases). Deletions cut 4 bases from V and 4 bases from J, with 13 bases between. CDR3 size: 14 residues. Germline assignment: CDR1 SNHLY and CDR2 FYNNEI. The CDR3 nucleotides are TGTGCCAGCAGTGTGGGGGGCGTCGGCTATGGCTACACCTTC. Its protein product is CASSVGGVGYGYTF.

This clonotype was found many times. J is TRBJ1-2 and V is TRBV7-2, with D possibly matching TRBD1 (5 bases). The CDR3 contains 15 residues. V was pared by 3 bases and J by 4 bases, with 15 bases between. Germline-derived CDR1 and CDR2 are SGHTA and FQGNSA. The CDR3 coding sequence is TGTGCCAGCAGCTTTCGATTCAGGGATCCCTATGGCTACACCTTC. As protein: CASSFRFRDPYGYTF.

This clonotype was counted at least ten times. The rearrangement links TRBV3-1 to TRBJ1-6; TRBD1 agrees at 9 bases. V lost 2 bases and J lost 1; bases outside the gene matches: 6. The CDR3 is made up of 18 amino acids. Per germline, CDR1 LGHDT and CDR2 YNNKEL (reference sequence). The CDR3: CASSQRDRARSYNSPLHF. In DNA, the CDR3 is TGTGCCAGCAGCCAAAGGGACAGGGCAAGGTCCTATAATTCACCCCTCCACTTT. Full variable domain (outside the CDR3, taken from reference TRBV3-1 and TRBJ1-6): DTAVSQTPKYLVTQMGNDKSIKCEQNLGHDTMYWYKQDSKKFLKIMFSYNNKELIINETVPNRFSPKSPDKAHLNLHINSLELGDSAVYFCASSQRDRARSYNSPLHFGNGTRLTVT.

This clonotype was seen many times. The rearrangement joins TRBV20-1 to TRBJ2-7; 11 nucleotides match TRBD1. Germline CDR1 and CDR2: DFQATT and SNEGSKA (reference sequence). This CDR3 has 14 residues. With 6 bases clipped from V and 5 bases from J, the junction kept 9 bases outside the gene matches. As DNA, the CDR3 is TGCAGTGCCAGGACAGGGGGCCTAAAAAACGAGCAGTACTTC. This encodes CSARTGGLKNEQYF.

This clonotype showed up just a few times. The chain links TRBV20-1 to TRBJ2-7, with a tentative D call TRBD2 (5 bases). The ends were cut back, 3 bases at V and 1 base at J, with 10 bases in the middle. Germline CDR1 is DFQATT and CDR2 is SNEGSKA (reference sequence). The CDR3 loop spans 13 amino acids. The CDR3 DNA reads TGCAGTGCTAGGTCCGGGGATTCCTACGAGCAGTACTTC. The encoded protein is CSARSGDSYEQYF.

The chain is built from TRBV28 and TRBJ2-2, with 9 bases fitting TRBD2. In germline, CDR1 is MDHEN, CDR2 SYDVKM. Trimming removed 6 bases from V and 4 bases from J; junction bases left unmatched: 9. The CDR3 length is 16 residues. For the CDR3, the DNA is TGTGCCAGCAGACGGCGGGAGGGCCTGATCACCGGGGAGCTGTTTTTT. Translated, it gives CASRRREGLITGELFF.

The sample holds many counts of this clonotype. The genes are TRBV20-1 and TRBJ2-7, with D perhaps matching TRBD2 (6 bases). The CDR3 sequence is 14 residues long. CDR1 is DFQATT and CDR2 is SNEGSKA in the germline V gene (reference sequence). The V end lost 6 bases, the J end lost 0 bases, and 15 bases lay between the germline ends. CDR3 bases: TGCAGTGCGACAGATAGCGGTTACTCCTACGAGCAGTACTTC. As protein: CSATDSGYSYEQYF.

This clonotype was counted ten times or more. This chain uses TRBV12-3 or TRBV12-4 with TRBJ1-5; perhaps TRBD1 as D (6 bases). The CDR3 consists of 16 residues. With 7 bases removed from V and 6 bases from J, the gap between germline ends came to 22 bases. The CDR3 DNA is TGTGCCAGCACCCCGCCCCCAGCAGCGACAGGTCAGCCCCAGCATTTT. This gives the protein CASTPPPAATGQPQHF.